The clone carrying this TCR beta chain appeared many times. As yet, its antigen is unknown. The entry originates in a study of regulatory T cells in long-lasting Graves disease. Study results and limitations: Accuracy may have suffered from the small sample size.

CDR3 regions were amplified by Arm-PCR using iRepertoire HTBI primers to build TCR beta libraries. MiXCR was run by TCRdb on the multiplex PCR reads, yielding one entry per CDR3 protein. The sample lists 370,000 or so distinct CDR3 sequences; around 15% were seen once. Sample time point: newly diagnosed GD, antithyroid drugs for less than 3 months. PBMC RNA served as the TCR library source. These same records also appear under a second study, on T cells in Graves' hyperthyroidism and ophthalmopathy. That source adds: Thyroid ultrasound and orbital computed tomography, with clinical symptoms and serum thyroxine and TRAb, informed diagnoses. Ophthalmopathy onset followed model prediction by a median about six months.

This clonotype was obtained from a woman under 30 with Graves disease. The sample here was peripheral blood mononuclear cells (PBMCs), taken at new diagnosis, from a patient treated with antithyroid drugs.

The CDR3 loop reads CASSWSTTDTQYF. The CDR3 DNA sequence: TGTGCCAGCAGCTGGAGCACCACAGATACGCAGTATTTT. The chain uses TRBV3-1 and TRBJ2-3; D is undetermined. Germline-derived CDR1 and CDR2 are LGHDT and YNNKEL (reference sequence). V shed 5 bases and J shed 2 bases, with 8 bases lying between them. The CDR3 is made up of 13 amino acids.